The present T cell receptor beta chain was sequenced within a study of cytomegalovirus exposure and HLA in healthy donors. Overall study findings and caveats: A later analysis reportedly found fewer N-insertions in an Asian-associated ancestry cluster than the approximately 670-donor mean. In a later analysis, parvovirus B19, influenza, CMV and Epstein-Barr virus appeared linked to several top co-occurrence clusters. A missense variant in DCLRE1C was later tied to TCR beta V- and J-gene trimming. In a later analysis, compared with equally common non-associated chains, HLA-associated beta chains were more expanded.

The PCR had 60 Vbeta and 13 Jbeta primers. TCRdb's copy holds only in-frame clones and misses some; the assay was immunoSEQ multiplex PCR. The data show about 89,000 clones, around nine tenths seen once. Germline CDR1 reads MGHRA; CDR2 reads YSYEKL. V shed 0 bases and J 5 bases; nucleotides not matched to a gene: 6. The CDR3 has 17 residues. As for this clone: The antigen is undetermined.

The sequence was obtained from a man younger than 45 in good health and CMV-seropositive. V usage is TRBV4-1 and J usage is TRBJ2-1, with TRBD2 identical over 11 bases. Sequencing was performed on PBMCs. The CDR3 here is CASSQDLLAGGNNEQFF. CDR3 DNA sequence: TGCGCCAGCAGCCAAGACCTCCTAGCGGGAGGTAACAATGAGCAGTTCTTC.